These T cell receptor beta chains were read from a single sample in a study of blood T cell repertoires in COVID-19. Profiling relied on immunoSEQ multiplex PCR, and the TCRdb table lists in-frame clones only, not all of them. Found here are about 440,000 clones, about 91% of them singletons; the top ten hold around 13%. What was sequenced was peripheral blood. These receptors came from a woman aged 45-59 years with COVID-19, enrolled during active disease. Both conserved end residues are part of each CDR3.

v_call cdr3_aa
TRBV25-1 CASSDGQYYNEQFF
TRBV25-1 CASSEEGAKNIQYF
TRBV28 CASSFRTGTYEQYF
TRBV10-1 CASSENRNSYGYTF
TRBV5-4 CASSLGGPGGSTDTQYF
TRBV29-1 CSAHLDRVGGAFF
TRBV28 CASSDLAGAISDEQYF
TRBV2 CASSATDRAQPQHF
TRBV18 CASSQQSSYNEQFF
TRBV7-3 CASTSPGTGVYGYTF
TRBV2 CASSEGSPGQGRLSF
TRBV19 CASSAIQGALSNQPQHF
TRBV6-4 CASKRDRNTDTQYF
TRBV28 CASTLAGAGEQFF
TRBV29-1 CSVIRGTAKNGYTF
TRBV6-6 CASSYQASYEQYF